This T cell receptor beta chain was captured in a study of OX40 agonist ivuxolimab in advanced cancers. The overall study: Patients were treated with ivuxolimab, an agonistic anti-OX40 (CD134) antibody.

For this clone: Its target is unknown.

Produced via immunoSEQ multiplex PCR; TCRdb's table is partial and in-frame only. The repertoire holds approximately 77,000 clones, with less than 85% as singletons. In germline, CDR1 is LNHNV, CDR2 YYDKDF (reference sequence). CDR3 length equals 14 residues. V lost 3 bases to trimming and J lost 4 bases, with 12 bases between them. Study results and caveats: Expanded clones tended on average to be more numerous among CD8+ T cells than CD4+.

It was autoimmune disease history or systemic immunosuppression that excluded patients. This receptor was identified in an adult with an advanced solid tumor such as melanoma, head and neck, liver or kidney cancer. The chain recombines TRBV15 with TRBJ2-5; a possible D gene is TRBD2 (6 bases). The material was CD4+ or CD8+ T cells sorted from blood, obtained in a trial of the OX40 agonist ivuxolimab. The CDR3 DNA reads TGTGCCACCAGCAGGGTAGCGGTATTAGAGACCCAGTACTTC. Translation gives CATSRVAVLETQYF.